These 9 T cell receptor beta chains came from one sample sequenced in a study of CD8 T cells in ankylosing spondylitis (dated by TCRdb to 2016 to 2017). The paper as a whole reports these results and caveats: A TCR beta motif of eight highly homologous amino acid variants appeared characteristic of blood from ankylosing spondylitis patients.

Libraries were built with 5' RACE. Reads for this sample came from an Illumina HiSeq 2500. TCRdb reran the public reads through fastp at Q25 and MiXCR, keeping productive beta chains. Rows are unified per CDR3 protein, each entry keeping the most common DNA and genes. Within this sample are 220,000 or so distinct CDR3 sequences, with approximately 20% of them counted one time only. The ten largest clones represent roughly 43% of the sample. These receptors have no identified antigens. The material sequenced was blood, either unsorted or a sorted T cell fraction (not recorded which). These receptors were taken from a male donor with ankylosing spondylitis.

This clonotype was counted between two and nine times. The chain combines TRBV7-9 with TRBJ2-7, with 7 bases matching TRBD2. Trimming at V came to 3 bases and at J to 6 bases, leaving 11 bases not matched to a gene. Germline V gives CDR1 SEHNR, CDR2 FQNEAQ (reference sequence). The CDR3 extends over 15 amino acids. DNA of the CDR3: TGTGCCAGCAGCTTTTCAATGCGGGAGATCAGCGAGCAGTACTTC. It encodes CASSFSMREISEQYF.

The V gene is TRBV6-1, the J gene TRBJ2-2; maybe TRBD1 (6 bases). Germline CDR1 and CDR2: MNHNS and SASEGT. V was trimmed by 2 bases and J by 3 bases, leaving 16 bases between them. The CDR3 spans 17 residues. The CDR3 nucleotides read TGTGCCAGCAGTGAACAGGGGCGGGCGGTGTACACCGGGGAGCTGTTTTTT. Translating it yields CASSEQGRAVYTGELFF.

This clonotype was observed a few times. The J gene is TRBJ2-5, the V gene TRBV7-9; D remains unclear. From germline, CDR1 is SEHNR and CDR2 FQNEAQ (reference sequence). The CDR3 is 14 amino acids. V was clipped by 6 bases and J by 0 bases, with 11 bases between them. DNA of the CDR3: TGTGCCAGCAGGGCGGTGCCAGACCAAGAGACCCAGTACTTC. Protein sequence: CASRAVPDQETQYF. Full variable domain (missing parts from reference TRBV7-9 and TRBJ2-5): DTGVSQNPRHKITKRGQNVTFRCDPISEHNRLYWYRQTLGQGPEFLTYFQNEAQLEKSRLLSDRFSAERPKGSFSTLEIQRTEQGDSAMYLCASRAVPDQETQYFGPGTRLLVL.

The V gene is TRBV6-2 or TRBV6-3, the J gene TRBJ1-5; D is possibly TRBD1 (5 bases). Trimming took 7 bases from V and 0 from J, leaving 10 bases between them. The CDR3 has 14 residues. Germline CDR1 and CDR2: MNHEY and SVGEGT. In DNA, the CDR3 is TGTGCCAGCACTCTGACAGATAGCAATCAGCCCCAGCATTTT. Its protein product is CASTLTDSNQPQHF.

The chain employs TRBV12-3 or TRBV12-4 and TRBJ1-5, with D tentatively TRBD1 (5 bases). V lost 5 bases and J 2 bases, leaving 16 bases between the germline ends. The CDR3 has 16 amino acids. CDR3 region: CASSPPTASGNQPQHF. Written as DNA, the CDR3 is TGTGCCAGCAGTCCGCCGACAGCGTCTGGCAATCAGCCCCAGCATTTT.

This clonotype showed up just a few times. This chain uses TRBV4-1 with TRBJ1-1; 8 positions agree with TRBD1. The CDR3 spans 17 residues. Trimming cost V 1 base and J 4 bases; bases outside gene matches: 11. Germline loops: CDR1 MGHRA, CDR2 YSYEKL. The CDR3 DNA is TGCGCCAGCAGCCAAGGGTTGACAGGGGAGGCGCTCACTGAAGCTTTCTTT. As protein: CASSQGLTGEALTEAFF.

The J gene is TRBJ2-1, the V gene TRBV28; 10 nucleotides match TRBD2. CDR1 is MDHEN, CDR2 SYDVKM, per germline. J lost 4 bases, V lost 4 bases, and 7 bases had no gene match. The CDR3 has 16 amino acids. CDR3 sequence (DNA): TGTGCCAGCAGTTCTCTAGCGGGAGAGGGGTACAATGAGCAGTTCTTC. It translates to CASSSLAGEGYNEQFF.

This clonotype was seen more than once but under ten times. This chain's CDR3 is CASTGQGADEQYF. In DNA form, the CDR3 reads TGTGCCAGCACGGGACAGGGGGCTGACGAGCAGTACTTC. The rearrangement links TRBV13 to TRBJ2-7; 12 bases line up with TRBD1. Germline trimming cut 7 bases from V and 5 bases from J; bases unmatched to any gene: 3. The CDR3 is 13 residues long. Germline CDR1 and CDR2: PRHDT and FYEKMQ (reference sequence).

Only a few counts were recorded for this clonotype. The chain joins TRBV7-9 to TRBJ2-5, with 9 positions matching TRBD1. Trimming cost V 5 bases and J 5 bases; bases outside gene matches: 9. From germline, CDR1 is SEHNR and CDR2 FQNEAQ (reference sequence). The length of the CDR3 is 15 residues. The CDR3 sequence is CASSRGQGTMETQYF. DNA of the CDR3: TGTGCCAGCAGCCGTGGACAGGGGACTATGGAGACCCAGTACTTC.